The rows below give T cell receptor beta chains drawn from one sample of a study of cytomegalovirus exposure and HLA in healthy donors. TCRdb's copy holds only in-frame clones and misses some; the assay was immunoSEQ multiplex PCR. The table lists under 75,000 clones, approximately 95% of them singletons, with approximately 1.2% in the top ten. The sequenced material came from PBMCs. These receptors were taken from a woman between 18 and 29 years old in good health and CMV-seronegative. Both conserved end residues are part of each CDR3. A D gene is named only where the DNA matches it firmly. Rows may omit the clone size; those that give it use once, few, many or a size class.

>.|TRBV25-1|TRBJ2-7|TRBD1
TGTGCCAGCAGTGACCACGCAACCGGGACAGGAGACGAGCAGTACTTC
CASSDHATGTGDEQYF
>.|TRBV9|TRBJ1-1|.
TGTGCCAGCAGCCCCAGAGGTCAGTTCGCTGAAGCTTTCTTT
CASSPRGQFAEAFF
>.|TRBV5-4|TRBJ1-2|TRBD1
TGTGCCAGCAGTTCCGGACAGGGACCCTATGGCTACACCTTC
CASSSGQGPYGYTF
>.|TRBV10-3|TRBJ2-7|.
TGTGCCATCAGGGACACTGGCTCCGGCTACGAGCAGTACTTC
CAIRDTGSGYEQYF
>.|TRBV4-3|TRBJ2-3|.
TGCGCCAGCAGCCAAGACTTACTAGCACTCACAGATACGCAGTATTTT
CASSQDLLALTDTQYF
>.|TRBV7-2|TRBJ2-5|.
TGTGCCAGCAGCTCCCGGACAGTTCGAGCCCAGTACTTC
CASSSRTVRAQYF
>.|TRBV4-2|TRBJ2-7|TRBD2
TGTGCCAGCAGCCAACCCTCTAGCGGCTCCTCCTACGAGCAGTACTTC
CASSQPSSGSSYEQYF
>.|TRBV7-6|TRBJ2-7|TRBD1
TGTGCCAGCAGCTTAGGGGACAGGATCTCCTACGAGCAGTACTTC
CASSLGDRISYEQYF
>.|TRBV27|TRBJ2-1|.
TGTGCCAGCACCCCTTTCGCAGGGGGGTCCTACAATGAGCAGTTCTTC
CASTPFAGGSYNEQFF
>.|TRBV28|TRBJ2-7|.
TGTGCCAGCAGTTTGTGGGGTCGGGGTGAGCAGTACTTC
CASSLWGRGEQYF
>.|TRBV7-7|TRBJ1-4|.
TGTGCCAGCAGCTTAGGCGGGGCTGGGGCTGCGGAAAAACTGTTTTTT
CASSLGGAGAAEKLFF
>.|TRBV6-5|TRBJ2-2|.
TGTGCCAGCAGTTATGGGGCCGAACCCACCGGGGAGCTGTTTTTT
CASSYGAEPTGELFF
>.|TRBV4-3|TRBJ2-7|TRBD2
TGCGCCAGCAGCCAAGGACGGGGGGGCGTAACCTACGAGCAGTACTTC
CASSQGRGGVTYEQYF
>.|TRBV27|TRBJ1-2|.
TGTGCCAGCAGTCCCCGAACAGGCTATGGCTACACCTTC
CASSPRTGYGYTF
>.|TRBV20-1|TRBJ2-2|.
TGCAGTGCTCTCACCGGGGAGCTGTTTTTT
CSALTGELFF
>.|TRBV7-3|TRBJ1-1|TRBD1
TGTGCCAGCAGCCCGATGGGACAGCCGAACACTGAAGCTTTCTTT
CASSPMGQPNTEAFF
>.|TRBV7-9|TRBJ2-5|TRBD2
TGTGCCAGCCGGGGGGGGGCCGTACCCCAAGAGACCCAGTACTTC
CASRGGAVPQETQYF
>.|TRBV28|TRBJ1-1|.
TGTGCCAGCAGTTTAAAGGGGCTGGCTAGTTACCCTGAAGCTTTCTTT
CASSLKGLASYPEAFF
>once|TRBV6-5|TRBJ1-1|TRBD1
TGTGCCAGCAGCACAGGGGGGGACACTGAAGCTTTCTTT
CASSTGGDTEAFF
>.|TRBV9|TRBJ1-2|.
TGTGCCAGCAGCGAGGGGACGACGGGGAGGGGCTACACCTTC
CASSEGTTGRGYTF
>.|TRBV6-6|TRBJ2-5|.
TGTGCCAGCAGCCCCCAGATCAGCCAAGAGACCCAGTACTTC
CASSPQISQETQYF
>.|TRBV7-2|TRBJ1-4|TRBD1
TGTGCCAGCAGCTTAGGTGGGACAGGGGGTAAACTGTTTTTT
CASSLGGTGGKLFF
>.|TRBV5-6|TRBJ1-2|.
TGTGCCAGCAGCTCTCAGGGGTTTTATGGCTACACCTTC
CASSSQGFYGYTF
>.|TRBV29-1|TRBJ1-4|.
TGCAGCGCCCCCCCAGGGCAGGATACCGGTGAAAAACTGTTTTTT
CSAPPGQDTGEKLFF
>.|TRBV7-2|TRBJ1-5|.
TGTGCCAGCAGCTTACGGGACACCCAGCCCCAGCATTTT
CASSLRDTQPQHF
>.|TRBV11-2|TRBJ1-6|.
TGTGCCAGCAGCTCGACAGGACAGAGTTCACCCCTCCACTTT
CASSSTGQSSPLHF
>.|TRBV7-9|TRBJ1-5|.
TGTGCCAGCAGCTTAGGTGGGAGGGGGAATCAGCCCCAGCATTTT
CASSLGGRGNQPQHF
>.|TRBV2|TRBJ2-7|TRBD2
TGTGCCAGCAGTGAAGGGGGACTAGCGGGGAGAAGCTCCTACGAGCAGTACTTC
CASSEGGLAGRSSYEQYF
>.|TRBV28|TRBJ1-2|TRBD1
TGTGCCAGCAGGGGGACAGGGGGCCCAGCTAACTATGGCTACACCTTC
CASRGTGGPANYGYTF
>.|TRBV27|TRBJ2-7|TRBD1
TGTGCCAGCAGTTTATCGAGGGGGCAGGGTTACGAGCAGTACTTC
CASSLSRGQGYEQYF
>.|TRBV6-5|TRBJ2-1|.
TGTGCCAGCAGTTCCCCGGGGGATGAGCAGTTCTTC
CASSSPGDEQFF
>.|TRBV29-1|TRBJ2-3|.
TGCAGCACCCTGGGGCCCACAGATACGCAGTATTTT
CSTLGPTDTQYF
>.|TRBV27|TRBJ1-2|.
TGTGCCAGCAGTTTTGGGGGGTCTGGTCGCTTACCGCCTAACTATGGCTACACCTTC
CASSFGGSGRLPPNYGYTF
>.|TRBV10-3|TRBJ1-2|TRBD1
TGTGCCATCAGGGGCGACAGGGGGCACTATGGCTACACCTTC
CAIRGDRGHYGYTF
>.|TRBV5-6|TRBJ2-1|TRBD2
TGTGCCAGCAGCTTCCCAGGACTAGCCCTCTACAATGAGCAGTTCTTC
CASSFPGLALYNEQFF
>once|TRBV14|TRBJ2-1|.
TGTGCCAGCAGCCCAGGGTATGAGCAGTTCTTC
CASSPGYEQFF
>.|TRBV19|TRBJ2-7|TRBD2
TGTGCCAGTAGTAGCGGTAGCGGGGGGGCCTACGAGCAGTACTTC
CASSSGSGGAYEQYF
>.|TRBV19|TRBJ1-5|.
TGTGCCAGTAGCCCCCGGCTAGGTCAGCCCCAGCATTTT
CASSPRLGQPQHF
>few|TRBV6-1|TRBJ2-1|.
TGTGCCAGCAGTGAGGAGGGGGGGAGTGGGTGGAGTGAGCAGTTCTTC
CASSEEGGSGWSEQFF
>.|TRBV7-8|TRBJ2-3|.
TGTGCCAGCAGCTTAATGGCTAGCGCCCGTCTCGATACGCAGTATTTT
CASSLMASARLDTQYF
>once|TRBV29-1|TRBJ2-7|.
TGCAGCGTTGAAGATCCAGGGTCCTACGAGCAGTACTTC
CSVEDPGSYEQYF
>.|TRBV6-6|TRBJ1-2|TRBD1
TGTGCCAGCAGTTACTCAGCAGGGGGCAGCTATGGCTACACCTTC
CASSYSAGGSYGYTF
>.|TRBV7-3|TRBJ2-2|.
TGTGCCAGCAGGGGGGGGAACACCGGGGAGCTGTTTTTT
CASRGGNTGELFF
>.|TRBV10-3|TRBJ2-5|.
TGTGCCATCAGTGAAACCGGGACAACCAAAGAAGAGACCCAGTACTTC
CAISETGTTKEETQYF
>.|TRBV7-9|TRBJ2-4|.
TGTGCCAGCAGCTCGCAGGGTGGGATTCAGTACTTC
CASSSQGGIQYF
>.|TRBV5-1|TRBJ1-2|TRBD1
TGCGCCAGCAGCTGGGGACAGGGTTGGGGCTACACCTTC
CASSWGQGWGYTF
>.|TRBV7-3|TRBJ1-1|.
TGTGCCAGCAGCCCGCGGGGCTTGACTGAAGCTTTCTTT
CASSPRGLTEAFF
>.|TRBV19|TRBJ1-5|.
TGTGCCAGTAGTATAAGGCAGGCCGACGGGGGGTATAGCAATCAGCCCCAGCATTTT
CASSIRQADGGYSNQPQHF